These 8 T cell receptor beta chains share one sample of origin, sequenced in a study of OX40 agonist ivuxolimab in advanced cancers. Sequencing was performed with immunoSEQ multiplex PCR; in TCRdb, only in-frame clones are kept and a portion is missing. Of around 100,000 clones listed, less than 95% are singletons. The sample here was CD4+ or CD8+ T cells sorted from blood, taken in a trial of the OX40 agonist ivuxolimab. These receptors originate from an adult with an advanced solid tumor such as melanoma, head and neck, liver or kidney cancer.

This clone appeared a single time. The chain combines TRBV5-6 with TRBJ2-1; 7 positions agree with TRBD2. V gave up 2 bases and J gave up 4 bases; unmatched junction bases: 9. The CDR3 extends over 16 amino acids. CDR1 and CDR2 (germline): SGHDT, YYEEEE. Here the CDR3 reads CASSFIAGVQYNEQFF. The CDR3 DNA sequence: TGTGCCAGCAGCTTTATCGCGGGAGTCCAATACAATGAGCAGTTCTTC.

The gene calls are TRBV9 and TRBJ2-3; tentative D call: TRBD1 (5 bases). Trimming removed 1 base at V and 3 bases at J, with 12 bases between. CDR1 is SGDLS, CDR2 YYNGEE, per germline. This CDR3 comprises 15 residues. In DNA form, the CDR3 reads TGTGCCAGCAGCGTAAGGGGTAGGTCGACAGATACGCAGTATTTT. Protein product: CASSVRGRSTDTQYF. The full variable domain, rest sourced from reference TRBV9 and TRBJ2-3, is DSGVTQTPKHLITATGQRVTLRCSPRSGDLSVYWYQQSLDQGLQFLIQYYNGEERAKGNILERFSAQQFPDLHSELNLSSLELGDSALYFCASSVRGRSTDTQYFGPGTRLTVL.

Written as DNA, the CDR3 is TGTGCCAGCACACCCCGCTCTCTGGGGTGGGACGAGCAGTACTTC. It yields the protein CASTPRSLGWDEQYF. The chain links TRBV27 to TRBJ2-7; D gene ambiguous. The CDR3 loop spans 15 amino acids. V lost 7 bases and J lost 5, with 21 bases in between. Per the germline V gene, CDR1 is MNHEY and CDR2 is SMNVEV (reference sequence).

In this sample, this clone turned up a few times. J is TRBJ2-2 and V is TRBV5-6, with 7 bases fitting TRBD2. CDR3 length equals 17 residues. V lost 3 bases, J lost 5 bases, and 13 bases stayed unmatched. The germline gives CDR1 SGHDT, CDR2 YYEEEE. The CDR3 DNA sequence: TGTGCCAGCAGCTGGGATCCTAGCGGACGGCTAACCGGGGAGCTGTTTTTT. Its protein product is CASSWDPSGRLTGELFF.

This chain uses TRBV6-1 with TRBJ2-2; possible D gene TRBD2, 5 bases. Germline V gives CDR1 MNHNS, CDR2 SASEGT. Trimming removed 4 bases from V and 6 bases from J, with 15 bases in between. CDR3 length: 15 amino acids. CDR3 nucleotides: TGTGCCAGCAGTGTGAGACAAATCGGGGCCGGGGAGCTGTTTTTT. Translation: CASSVRQIGAGELFF.

This clone was detected only once. V is TRBV2 and J is TRBJ2-1, with 8 bases that match TRBD1. Germline CDR1 SNHLY, CDR2 FYNNEI. This CDR3 is 14 amino acids long. V gave up 5 bases and J gave up 5 bases; unmatched junction bases: 5. CDR3 DNA sequence: TGTGCCAGCAGTCCTGTGACAGGGGACAATGAGCAGTTCTTC. Protein product: CASSPVTGDNEQFF.

This chain uses TRBV28 with TRBJ1-3, with no clear D. CDR3 length equals 14 residues. Per the germline V gene, CDR1 is MDHEN and CDR2 is SYDVKM. V was shortened by 7 bases and J by 2 bases, with 12 bases between the two germline ends. As DNA, the CDR3 is TGTGCCAGCAATCTGTCGGGGACTGGAAACACCATATATTTT. It codes for CASNLSGTGNTIYF.

The CDR3 sequence is CASSQVSLNTEAFF. As DNA, the CDR3 is TGCGCCAGCAGCCAAGTCTCTTTGAACACTGAAGCTTTCTTT. V usage is TRBV4-1 and J usage is TRBJ1-1; D gene unclear. With 1 base removed from V and 0 bases from J, the gap between germline ends came to 6 bases. CDR1 and CDR2 from the germline V gene are MGHRA and YSYEKL. The CDR3 length is 14 residues.